This T cell receptor beta chain was documented in a study of blood T cell repertoires in COVID-19. Study-level background: PBMCs, B-cell-depleted T cells, or T cells were the source of the cDNA or gDNA that made up the material.

The CDR3 is 14 amino acids. Between the trimmed V and J ends, which lost 3 bases and 5 bases, there was a span of 11 bases. Per germline, CDR1 SNHLY and CDR2 FYNNEI. Assay used: immunoSEQ multiplex PCR; TCRdb lists only in-frame clones, some missing. The sample contains more than 50,000 clones, 75% to 85% of which appear only once. The V and J genes are TRBV2 and TRBJ1-5; the D is unclear. Sequencing was carried out using peripheral blood. The receptor was isolated from a human donor in a cohort sampled during active COVID-19. CDR3 in DNA: TGTGCCAGCAGTGAGATGATGGGAGATCAGCCCCAGCATTTT. It encodes CASSEMMGDQPQHF.